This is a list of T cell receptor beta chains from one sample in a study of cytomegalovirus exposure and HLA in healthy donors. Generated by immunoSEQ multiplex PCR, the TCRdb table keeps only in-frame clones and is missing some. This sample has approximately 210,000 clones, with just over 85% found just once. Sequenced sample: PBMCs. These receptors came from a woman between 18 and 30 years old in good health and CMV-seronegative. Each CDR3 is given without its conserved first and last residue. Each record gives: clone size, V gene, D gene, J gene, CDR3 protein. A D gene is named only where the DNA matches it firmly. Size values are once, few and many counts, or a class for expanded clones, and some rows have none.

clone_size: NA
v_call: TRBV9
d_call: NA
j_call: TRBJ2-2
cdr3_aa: ASSVGGRTGELF

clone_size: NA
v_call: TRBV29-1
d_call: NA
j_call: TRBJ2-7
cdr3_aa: SAAGGHSYEQY

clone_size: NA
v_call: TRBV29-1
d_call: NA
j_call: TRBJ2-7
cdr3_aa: SVQRDTPYEQY

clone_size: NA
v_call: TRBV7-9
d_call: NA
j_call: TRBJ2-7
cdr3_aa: ASSLSTTGEQY

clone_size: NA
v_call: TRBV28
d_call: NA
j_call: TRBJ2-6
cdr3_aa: ASTRQGNSGANVLT

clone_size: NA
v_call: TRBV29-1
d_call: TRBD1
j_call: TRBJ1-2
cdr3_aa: SVEGQGAYGYT

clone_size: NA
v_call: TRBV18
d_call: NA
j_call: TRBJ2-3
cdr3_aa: ASSPATGLGGTDTQY

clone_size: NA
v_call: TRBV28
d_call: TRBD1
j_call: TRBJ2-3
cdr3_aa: ASKWAGGASDTQY

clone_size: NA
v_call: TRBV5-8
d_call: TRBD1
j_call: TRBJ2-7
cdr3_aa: ASSSGTGDFYEQY

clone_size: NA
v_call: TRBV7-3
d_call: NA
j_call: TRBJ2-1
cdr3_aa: ASSLLGRRGNEQF

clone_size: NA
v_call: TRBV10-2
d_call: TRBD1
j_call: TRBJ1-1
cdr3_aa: ASRGQPYTEAF

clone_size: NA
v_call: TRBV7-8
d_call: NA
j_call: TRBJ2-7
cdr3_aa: ASSRRGPPEYEQY

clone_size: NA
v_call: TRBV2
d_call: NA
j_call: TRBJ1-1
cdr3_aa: ASTRGRGNTEAF

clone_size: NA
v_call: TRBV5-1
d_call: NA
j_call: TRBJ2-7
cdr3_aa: ASSLYGTSYEQY

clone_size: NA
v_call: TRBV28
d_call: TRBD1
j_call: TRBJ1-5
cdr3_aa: ASSNFPRDRGGRQPQH

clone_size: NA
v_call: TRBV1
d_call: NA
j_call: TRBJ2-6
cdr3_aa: TSSPGPEEAPPGANVLT

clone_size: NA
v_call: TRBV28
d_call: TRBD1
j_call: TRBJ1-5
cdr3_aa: ASRRVLNRGDQPQH

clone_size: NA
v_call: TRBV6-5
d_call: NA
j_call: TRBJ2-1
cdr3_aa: ASSSLGIQYNEQF

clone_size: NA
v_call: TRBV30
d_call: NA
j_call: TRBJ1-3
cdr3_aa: AWIVFDRNQNTIY

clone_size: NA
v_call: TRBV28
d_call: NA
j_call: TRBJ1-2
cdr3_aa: ASRGGPNYGYT

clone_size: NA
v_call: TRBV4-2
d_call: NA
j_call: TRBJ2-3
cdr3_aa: ASSRSGEDTQY

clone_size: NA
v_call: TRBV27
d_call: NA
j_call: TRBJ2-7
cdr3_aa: ASSFGLTYEQY

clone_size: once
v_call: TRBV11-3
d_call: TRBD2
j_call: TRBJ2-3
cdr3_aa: ASSTRAGGTDTQY

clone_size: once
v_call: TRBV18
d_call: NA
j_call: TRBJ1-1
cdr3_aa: ASSPGEGFDTEAF

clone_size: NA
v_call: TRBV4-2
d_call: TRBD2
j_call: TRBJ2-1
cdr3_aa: ASSASGTSGSWNEQF

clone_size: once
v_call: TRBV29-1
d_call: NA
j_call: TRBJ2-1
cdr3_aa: SVGDSGTV

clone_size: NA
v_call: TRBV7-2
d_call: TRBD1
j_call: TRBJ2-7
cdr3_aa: ASSLALGQAYEQY

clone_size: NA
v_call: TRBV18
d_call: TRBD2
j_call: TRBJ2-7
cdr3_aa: ASSPAGGYEQY

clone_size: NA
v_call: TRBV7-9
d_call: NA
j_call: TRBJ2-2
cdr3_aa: ASSSQVTGELF

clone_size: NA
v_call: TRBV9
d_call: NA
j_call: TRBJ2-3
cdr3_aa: ASSVFASEGDTQY

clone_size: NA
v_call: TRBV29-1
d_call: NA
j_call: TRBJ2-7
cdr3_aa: SGGHSYEQY

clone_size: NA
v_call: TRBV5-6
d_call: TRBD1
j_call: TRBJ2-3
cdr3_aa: ASSPDRGLLNTQY